The 17 T cell receptor beta chains presented below share a single source sample, sequenced in a study of T cell responses to AZD1222 COVID-19 vaccine. Assay used: immunoSEQ multiplex PCR; TCRdb lists only in-frame clones, some missing. The table lists 90,000 to 140,000 clones, 89% of them singletons, with about two fifths in the top ten. The sequenced sample was peripheral blood, obtained 28 days after the second AZD1222 dose. Receptors were obtained from an adult who received the AZD1222 COVID-19 vaccine.

V and J are TRBV30 and TRBJ2-7, with TRBD1 as a possible D gene (6 bases). Trimming took 3 bases from V and 6 from J, leaving 18 bases between them. Germline V lookup: CDR1 GTSNPN, CDR2 SVGIG (reference sequence). The CDR3 spans 14 residues. The CDR3 protein is CAWRHGRGNLEQYF. The CDR3 DNA is TGTGCCTGGAGACACGGTAGGGGGAACCTCGAGCAGTACTTC.

The chain employs TRBV7-3 and TRBJ2-7; TRBD2 is a possible D gene (5 bases). Germline CDR1 reads SGHTA; CDR2 reads FQGTGA. V lost 4 bases, J lost 3 bases, and 13 bases lay in between. CDR3 length: 14 residues. As DNA, the CDR3 is TGTGCCAGCAGCTCGGGCGGGCTAGACTACGAGCAGTACTTC. Amino acid sequence: CASSSGGLDYEQYF.

The chain employs TRBV11-2 and TRBJ2-7, with 9 bases matching TRBD2. The CDR3 is made up of 16 amino acids. Germline CDR1 reads SGHAT; CDR2 reads FQNNGV. V lost 1 base to trimming and J lost 0 bases; unmatched junction nucleotides: 4. This chain's CDR3 is CASSLGPTSGSYEQYF. The CDR3 DNA follows: TGTGCCAGCAGCTTAGGGCCGACTAGCGGCTCCTACGAGCAGTACTTC. Complete variable domain (other parts from reference TRBV11-2 and TRBJ2-7): EAGVAQSPRYKIIEKRQSVAFWCNPISGHATLYWYQQILGQGPKLLIQFQNNGVVDDSQLPKDRFSAERLKGVDSTLKIQPAKLEDSAVYLCASSLGPTSGSYEQYFGPGTRLTVT.

A few counts support this clone. V is TRBV7-2 and J is TRBJ1-1; D is unclear. V lost 2 bases and J lost 1, with 8 bases in between. The length of the CDR3 is 14 residues. Germline CDR1 reads SGHTA; CDR2 reads FQGNSA. The CDR3 DNA reads TGTGCCAGCAGCTTAACCCGTCAGAACACTGAAGCTTTCTTT. It encodes CASSLTRQNTEAFF.

CDR3 amino acids: CASSPNSGNEQFF. The CDR3 DNA is TGTGCCAGCTCACCGAATTCGGGGAATGAGCAGTTCTTC. The V gene is TRBV18, the J gene TRBJ2-1; perhaps TRBD2 as D (5 bases). The CDR3 runs 13 residues. CDR1 KGHSH and CDR2 LQKENI come from the germline V gene. Trimming removed 3 bases at V and 7 bases at J, with 10 bases between. Combining the CDR3 with reference TRBV18 and TRBJ2-1 gives the whole variable domain NAGVMQNPRHLVRRRGQEARLRCSPMKGHSHVYWYRQLPEEGLKFMVYLQKENIIDESGMPKERFSAEFPKEGPSILRIQQVVRGDSAAYFCASSPNSGNEQFFGPGTRLTVL.

The CDR3, as DNA: TGTGCCAGCAGTTACGGCGAACGTACCGAGCAGTACTTC. This sequence encodes CASSYGERTEQYF. The chain combines TRBV6-2 or TRBV6-3 with TRBJ2-7; D not certain. Germline loops: CDR1 MNHEY, CDR2 SVGEGT. V lost 2 bases to trimming and J lost 6 bases, with 11 bases between them. This CDR3 is 13 amino acids long.

The chain is built from TRBV30 and TRBJ1-4, with TRBD1 matching over 8 bases. Germline V gene sequence: CDR1 GTSNPN, CDR2 SVGIG (reference sequence). V lost 1 base and J lost 7; bases outside the gene matches: 5. This CDR3 region has 14 residues. Here the CDR3 DNA reads TGTGCCTGGAGTGCGACAGGGGTTGGTGAAAAACTGTTTTTT. This codes for CAWSATGVGEKLFF.

The chain links TRBV4-1 to TRBJ2-3, with D tentatively TRBD1 (5 bases). The ends were cut back, 2 bases at V and 14 bases at J, with 17 bases in the middle. The CDR3 has 13 amino acids. CDR1 is MGHRA, CDR2 YSYEKL, per germline. The CDR3 protein is CASSQWGAGRVYF. The CDR3 DNA sequence: TGCGCCAGCAGCCAATGGGGCGCTGGTAGGGTGTATTTT.

The chain is built from TRBV27 and TRBJ2-7; D not resolved. The CDR3 extends over 13 amino acids. Deletions cut 2 bases from V and 1 base from J, with 6 bases between. From germline, CDR1 is MNHEY and CDR2 SMNVEV (reference sequence). CDR3 in amino acids: CASSLRQSYEQYF. In nucleotides, the CDR3 is TGTGCCAGCAGTTTACGGCAGTCCTACGAGCAGTACTTC.

The chain is built from TRBV9 and TRBJ2-1; 10 bases line up with TRBD2. CDR3 length: 16 amino acids. The trim removed 4 bases at V and 7 bases at J, leaving 11 bases unmatched. Germline CDR1 is SGDLS and CDR2 is YYNGEE. DNA for the CDR3: TGTGCCAGCAGCCGCACCTTAGGGACTAGCGCAAATGAGCAGTTCTTC. Its translation is CASSRTLGTSANEQFF.

This chain uses TRBV7-3 with TRBJ2-1; 7 bases are shared with TRBD2. CDR1 and CDR2 from the germline V gene are SGHTA and FQGTGA. This CDR3 is 16 amino acids long. V was clipped by 4 bases and J by 6 bases; unmatched bases: 12. The CDR3 spells CASSSDGTKARNEQFF. CDR3 DNA: TGTGCCAGCAGCTCGGACGGGACTAAGGCCCGCAATGAGCAGTTCTTC.

This sequence joins TRBV11-2 and TRBJ2-2; TRBD1 might be the D (5 bases). The CDR3 has 15 residues. Trimming removed 3 bases at V and 3 bases at J, with 11 bases between. CDR1 SGHAT and CDR2 FQNNGV come from the germline V gene. The DNA of the CDR3 is TGTGCCAGCAGCTTTAGGGGCGCGGACACCGGGGAGCTGTTTTTT. This codes for CASSFRGADTGELFF.

This chain connects TRBV10-3 to TRBJ2-7; 12 bases match TRBD1. The junction had 11 bases not matched to a gene; V was cut back by 4 bases and J by 7 bases. The CDR3 sequence is 16 residues long. Germline CDR1 ENHRY, CDR2 SYGVKD. CDR3 region: CAISAQGGQGAREQYF. The CDR3 nucleotides are TGTGCCATCAGTGCCCAAGGGGGACAGGGGGCTCGAGAGCAGTACTTC.

The chain couples TRBV24-1 to TRBJ1-5; D unresolved. V dropped 2 bases and J dropped 3 bases, with 10 bases sitting between them. The CDR3 runs to 15 residues. The germline gives CDR1 KGHDR, CDR2 SFDVKD. The CDR3, as DNA: TGTGCCACCAGTGATTCCGTCGGGTACAATCAGCCCCAGCATTTT. It encodes CATSDSVGYNQPQHF.

This chain's CDR3 is CASSSLRTSGGPGEQFF. CDR3 nucleotides: TGTGCCAGCAGTTCCCTTAGGACTAGCGGGGGTCCCGGTGAGCAGTTCTTC. The rearrangement uses TRBV27 and TRBJ2-1; 13 positions agree with TRBD2. CDR3 length: 17 amino acids. Germline trimming cut 4 bases from V and 9 bases from J; bases unmatched to any gene: 12. Germline lookup yields CDR1 MNHEY and CDR2 SMNVEV (reference sequence).

This chain uses TRBV19 with TRBJ2-1; 8 bases are a match to TRBD1. The germline V gene has CDR1 LNHDA and CDR2 SQIVND (reference sequence). The CDR3 sequence is 15 residues long. The trim removed 9 bases at V and 7 bases at J, leaving 14 bases unmatched. The CDR3 reads CASRQTGTGFNEQFF. The DNA of the CDR3 is TGTGCCAGCCGCCAGACCGGGACAGGCTTTAATGAGCAGTTCTTC.

The chain has TRBV10-3 and TRBJ1-5; perhaps TRBD1 as D (6 bases). Germline V CDR1 and CDR2: ENHRY, SYGVKD. The CDR3 length is 13 residues. V gave up 3 bases and J gave up 7 bases, with 10 bases separating them. The CDR3 DNA follows: TGTGCCATCAGTGACAGGGGCGAACAGCCCCAGCATTTT. Its translation is CAISDRGEQPQHF.